The clone carrying this T cell receptor (beta chain) was found many times. This specimen comes from a study of neurological immune-mediated disorders. CDR3 size: 13 residues. Trimming removed 6 bases at V and 8 bases at J, with 19 bases between. CDR1 and CDR2 from the germline V gene are DFQATT and SNEGSKA (reference sequence). Synthesis of cDNA was performed by 5'RACE using 10-nucleotide random UMIs. TCRdb used MiXCR to reprocess the 5' RACE reads, holding one entry per CDR3 protein. The table includes 39,000 or so distinct CDR3 sequences, approximately 4.4% detected once. This receptor was taken from a man between 18 and 29 years old in good health. The sequenced material came from CD4+ T cells from blood. The chain combines TRBV20-1 with TRBJ1-2; no reliable D call. CDR3 sequence (DNA): TGCAGTGCAACTGGGGAGCCGGTGATAGGCTACACCTTC. Its protein is CSATGEPVIGYTF.